The 15 T cell receptor beta chains presented below share a single source sample, sequenced in a study of blood T cells in healthy people across ages. A second 7 to 11 cycle PCR used barcoded and J-beta primers. TCRdb analysed the 5' RACE reads with MiXCR anew, one entry per CDR3 protein. In the table there are 790,000 or so distinct CDR3 sequences, about half of which are singletons. The sequenced material came from blood. These receptors were collected from a man older than 75 in good health.

This clonotype has a handful of counts. This chain uses TRBV6-2 or TRBV6-3 with TRBJ2-1; 12 bases match TRBD2. CDR3 length: 19 amino acids. V shed 5 bases, J shed 0 bases, and the junction held 11 bases outside the gene matches. CDR1 is MNHEY and CDR2 is SVGEGT in the germline V gene. The CDR3 loop is CASSPLGLAGRGSYNEQFF. For the CDR3, the DNA is TGTGCCAGCAGTCCCCTTGGACTAGCGGGAAGGGGCTCCTACAATGAGCAGTTCTTC.

The sample holds a few counts of this clonotype. This chain links TRBV7-2 with TRBJ1-6, with D possibly matching TRBD1 (6 bases). The CDR3 is made up of 14 amino acids. The germline V gene encodes CDR1 SGHTA and CDR2 FQGNSA. V lost 5 bases and J 7 bases, leaving 12 bases between the germline ends. The CDR3 DNA reads as TGTGCCAGCAGCCCACAGGGCGCAAATTCACCCCTCCACTTT. It translates to CASSPQGANSPLHF.

As to this clonotype: A junction boundary mismatches the germline segment, possibly from a read error. V usage is TRBV28 and J usage is TRBJ1-6; tentative D call: TRBD1 (5 bases). The CDR3 length is 14 residues. CDR1 is MDHEN, CDR2 SYDVKM, per germline. The CDR3 here is CASYAGAATSPPHF. As DNA, the CDR3 is TGTGCCAGCTACGCTGGGGCGGCAACTTCACCCCCCCACTTT.

This clonotype was counted a few times. The chain employs TRBV20-1 and TRBJ2-5; a possible D gene is TRBD1 (6 bases). This CDR3 contains 15 residues. Deletions cut 0 bases from V and 11 bases from J, with 22 bases between. In germline, CDR1 is DFQATT, CDR2 SNEGSKA (reference sequence). The CDR3: CSARDNRDIRNEQYF. DNA of the CDR3: TGCAGTGCTAGAGATAACAGGGATATAAGGAATGAGCAGTACTTC.

The sample holds a few counts of this clonotype. An end of the junction does not agree with germline; a read error may underlie this. The chain links TRBV12-3 or TRBV12-4 to TRBJ2-3, with unresolved D. The CDR3 runs 13 residues. CDR3 region: CASSIATPDTQYF. The CDR3 DNA reads TGTGCCAGCAGTATAGCTACCCCAGATACGCAGTATTTT.

This clonotype has ten or more counts. The chain links TRBV11-1 to TRBJ2-7, with 10 positions matching TRBD1. Trimming cost V 5 bases and J 4 bases; bases outside gene matches: 26. Germline V gene sequence: CDR1 SGHAT, CDR2 FQDESV (reference sequence). The CDR3 is made up of 21 amino acids. In DNA form, the CDR3 reads TGTGCCAGCAGCCGACACCCGACAGGGGGCGCGTTGACGACTGGTATGTACGAGCAGTACTTC. It specifies CASSRHPTGGALTTGMYEQYF.

The genes are TRBV29-1 and TRBJ2-5, with 12 bases identical to TRBD2. Trimming cost V 1 base and J 11 bases; bases outside gene matches: 17. Germline CDR1 and CDR2: SQVTM and ANQGSEA. This CDR3 region has 17 residues. CDR3 coding DNA: TGCAGCGTTGAAGGGCTAGCGGGAGGGATCGGAAACAATGAGCAGTACTTC. Encoded protein: CSVEGLAGGIGNNEQYF.

For this clonotype: A much larger clone lies one base from this, so it may be a read error. This chain uses TRBV7-2 with TRBJ2-7; unclear D gene. The DNA end is a closer match to TRBJ2-5, so the J assignment may be wrong. CDR1 and CDR2 from the germline V gene are SGHTA and FQGNSA. The length of the CDR3 is 13 residues. The CDR3 nucleotides read TGTGCCGGCAGCACCGGACGGCAAGAGACCCAGTACTTC. The encoded protein is CAGSTGRQETQYF.

The rearrangement uses TRBV6-5 and TRBJ2-5; no clear D gene. Trimming stripped 2 bases from V and 5 bases from J, with 15 bases between. CDR1 MNHEY and CDR2 SVGAGI come from the germline V gene. The CDR3 totals 15 residues. The DNA of the CDR3 is TGTGCCAGCAGTTACAAATTCTTGTCGAGGGAGACCCAGTACTTC. This sequence encodes CASSYKFLSRETQYF.

The chain employs TRBV20-1 and TRBJ2-7; 7 bases match TRBD2. The DNA end favors TRBJ2-4, so the J call may be wrong. The CDR3 length is 12 residues. CDR1 is DFQATT, CDR2 SNEGSKA, per germline (reference sequence). In DNA form, the CDR3 reads TGCAGTGCTTGGACTAGAAGGGGCATTCAGTACTTC. It codes for CSAWTRRGIQYF.

This chain uses TRBV3-1 with TRBJ2-7; D call uncertain. The CDR3 has 13 amino acids. Germline CDR1 and CDR2: LGHDT and YNNKEL (reference sequence). V lost 1 base, J lost 7 bases, and 11 bases lay in between. The CDR3 nucleotides read TGTGCCAGCAGCCAAGGTCAGTACAATGAGCAGTACTTC. Translation: CASSQGQYNEQYF.

The table lists this clonotype with a few counts. V gene TRBV4-2 combines with J gene TRBJ2-3, with D unresolved. Germline lookup yields CDR1 LGHNA and CDR2 YNFKEQ. V gave up 4 bases and J gave up 6 bases, with 11 bases separating them. The CDR3 sequence is 13 residues long. The CDR3 spells CASSPRLDDTQYF. The CDR3, as DNA: TGTGCCAGCAGCCCCCGACTGGACGATACGCAGTATTTT.

This chain uses TRBV6-5 with TRBJ1-5; D is perhaps TRBD1 (6 bases). CDR3 length: 13 residues. With 5 bases removed from V and 7 bases from J, the gap between germline ends came to 12 bases. From germline, CDR1 is MNHEY and CDR2 SVGAGI. The CDR3 sequence is CASSGHRDQPQHF. CDR3 sequence (DNA): TGTGCCAGCAGTGGACACAGGGACCAGCCCCAGCATTTT.

The chain couples TRBV7-2 to TRBJ2-3, with unresolved D. Germline values: CDR1 SGHTA, CDR2 FQGNSA. The CDR3 sequence is 13 residues long. Trimming left V 5 bases short and J 1 base short, with 7 bases between. As DNA, the CDR3 is TGTGCCAGCAGCACCCTACGCACAGATACGCAGTATTTT. It yields the protein CASSTLRTDTQYF.

This clonotype was picked up a small number of times. The chain uses TRBV20-1 and TRBJ2-7; 14 bases align to TRBD2. CDR3 size: 18 residues. V shed 4 bases, J shed 4 bases, and the junction held 15 bases outside the gene matches. Germline V gene lookup returns CDR1 DFQATT and CDR2 SNEGSKA (reference sequence). CDR3 in DNA: TGCAGTGCTAAAGACAGGGGCGGGACTAGCGGGAGTTCTTACGAGCAGTACTTC. The encoded protein is CSAKDRGGTSGSSYEQYF.